This T cell receptor (beta chain) was observed in a study of T cells after yellow fever vaccination. At the level of the study: Low-cell-number fractions were prepared with SMART-Seq v4 Ultra Low Input.

From germline, CDR1 is MNHEY and CDR2 SMNVEV (reference sequence). Trimming pared 10 bases from V and 1 base from J, leaving 10 bases between. The CDR3 consists of 12 residues. They built TCR cDNA with 5'RACE template switching, a step that put in a universal primer site and UMIs. TCRdb re-analysed the 5' RACE reads in MiXCR, keeping a single row per CDR3 protein. The sample consists of 300,000 or so distinct CDR3 sequences, approximately 3.9% of them appearing once. The study, taken as a whole, reports: The booster response re-showed most primary clones: around 95% CD4, more than 80% CD8.

This clonotype has more than one count but fewer than ten. The antigen remains undetermined. The receptor was isolated from a man between 18 and 29 years old who received the YFV17D yellow fever vaccine. This chain links TRBV27 with TRBJ1-1, with a weak D call TRBD1 (5 bases). Sequencing was performed on PBMCs, taken 5 days after the yellow fever booster vaccination. In DNA form, the CDR3 reads TGTGCCACGGGACGTACGAACACTGAAGCTTTCTTT. Its translation is CATGRTNTEAFF.